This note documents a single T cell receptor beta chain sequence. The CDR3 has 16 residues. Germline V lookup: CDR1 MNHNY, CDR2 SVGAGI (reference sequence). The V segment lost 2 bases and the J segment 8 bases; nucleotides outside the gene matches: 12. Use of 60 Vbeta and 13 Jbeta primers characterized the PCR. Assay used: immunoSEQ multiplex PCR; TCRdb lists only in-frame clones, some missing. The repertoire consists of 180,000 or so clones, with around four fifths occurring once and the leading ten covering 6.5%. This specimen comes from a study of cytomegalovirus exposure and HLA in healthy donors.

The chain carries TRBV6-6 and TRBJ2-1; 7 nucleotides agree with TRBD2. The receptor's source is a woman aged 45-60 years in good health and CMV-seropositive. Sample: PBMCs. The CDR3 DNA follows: TGTGCCAGCAGTTACGGAGGCGGGAGTTTTATAGATGAGCAGTTCTTC. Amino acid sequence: CASSYGGGSFIDEQFF.